This T cell receptor (beta chain) is drawn from a study of shared clonotypes between healthy human individuals. Some clones are missing from TCRdb's copy, which holds only in-frame ones; the method was immunoSEQ multiplex PCR. This sample has some 800,000 clones, with 80% to 95% found just once. Germline lookup yields CDR1 MNHEY and CDR2 SMNVEV (reference sequence). This CDR3 is built from 13 residues. Trimming removed 9 bases from V and 3 bases from J, with 11 bases in between. Naive CD8 cells comprised CD45RO-negative, CCR7-positively selected cells, excluding terminally differentiated effector memory CD45RA+ cells. This clone was counted a few times.

The chain employs TRBV27 and TRBJ2-2; no reliable D call. The specimen sequenced was naive CD8+ T cells sorted from blood. The source is a man under 40 in good health. The DNA for the CDR3 is TGTGCCAGTAAGCGCAGCTACACCGGGGAGCTGTTTTTT. It translates to CASKRSYTGELFF.